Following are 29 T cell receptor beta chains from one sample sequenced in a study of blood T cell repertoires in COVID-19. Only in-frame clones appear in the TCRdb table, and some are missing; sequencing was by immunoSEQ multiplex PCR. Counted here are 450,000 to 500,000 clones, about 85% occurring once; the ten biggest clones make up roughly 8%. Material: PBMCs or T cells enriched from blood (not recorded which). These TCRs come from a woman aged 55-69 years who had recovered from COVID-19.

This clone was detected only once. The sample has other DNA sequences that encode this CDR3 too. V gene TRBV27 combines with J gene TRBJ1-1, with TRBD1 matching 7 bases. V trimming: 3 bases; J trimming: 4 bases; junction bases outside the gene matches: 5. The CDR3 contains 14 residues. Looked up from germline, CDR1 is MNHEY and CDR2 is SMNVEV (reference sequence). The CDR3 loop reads CASSLQGGSTEAFF. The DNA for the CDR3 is TGTGCCAGCAGTTTGCAAGGGGGCTCCACTGAAGCTTTCTTT.

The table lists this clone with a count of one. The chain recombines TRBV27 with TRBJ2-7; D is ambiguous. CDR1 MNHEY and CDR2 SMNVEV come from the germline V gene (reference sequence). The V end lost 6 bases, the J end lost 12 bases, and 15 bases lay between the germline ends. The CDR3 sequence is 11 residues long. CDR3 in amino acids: CASSPGGPSYF. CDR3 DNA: TGTGCCAGCAGCCCGGGTGGCCCCTCGTACTTC.

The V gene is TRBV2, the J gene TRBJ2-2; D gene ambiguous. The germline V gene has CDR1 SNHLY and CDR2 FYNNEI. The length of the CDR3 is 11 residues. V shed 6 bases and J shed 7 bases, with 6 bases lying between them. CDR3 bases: TGTGCCAGCAGGCCGGTCGGGGAGCTGTTTTTT. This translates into CASRPVGELFF.

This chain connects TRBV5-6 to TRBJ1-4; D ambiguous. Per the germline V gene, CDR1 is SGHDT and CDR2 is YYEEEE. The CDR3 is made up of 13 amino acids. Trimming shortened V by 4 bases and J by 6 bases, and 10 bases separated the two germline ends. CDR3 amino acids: CASSPLAHEKLFF. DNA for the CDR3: TGTGCCAGCAGCCCACTCGCCCATGAAAAACTGTTTTTT.

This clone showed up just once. In DNA, the CDR3 is TGTGCCAGCAGCTTAGCGTGGGGGGGGGCAGATACGCAGTATTTT. It specifies CASSLAWGGADTQYF. The chain joins TRBV7-6 to TRBJ2-3; 7 nucleotides align to TRBD2. Germline V gene data show CDR1 as SGHVS and CDR2 as FNYEAQ. This CDR3 region has 15 residues. Trimming at V came to 0 bases and at J to 4 bases, leaving 4 bases not matched to a gene.

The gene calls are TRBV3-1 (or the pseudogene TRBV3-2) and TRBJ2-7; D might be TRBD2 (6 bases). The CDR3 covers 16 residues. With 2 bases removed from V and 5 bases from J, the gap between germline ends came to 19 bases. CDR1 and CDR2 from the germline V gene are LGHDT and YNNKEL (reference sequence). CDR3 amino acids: CASSQTKATRSHEQYF. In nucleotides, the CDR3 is TGTGCCAGCAGCCAAACGAAAGCGACTAGATCCCACGAGCAGTACTTC.

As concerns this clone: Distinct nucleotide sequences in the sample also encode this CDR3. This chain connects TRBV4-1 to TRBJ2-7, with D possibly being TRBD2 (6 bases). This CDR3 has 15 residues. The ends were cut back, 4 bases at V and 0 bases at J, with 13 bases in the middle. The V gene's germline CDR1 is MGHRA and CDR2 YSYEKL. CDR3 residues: CASSRGTASSYEQYF. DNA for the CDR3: TGCGCCAGCAGCCGCGGGACTGCGAGCTCCTACGAGCAGTACTTC.

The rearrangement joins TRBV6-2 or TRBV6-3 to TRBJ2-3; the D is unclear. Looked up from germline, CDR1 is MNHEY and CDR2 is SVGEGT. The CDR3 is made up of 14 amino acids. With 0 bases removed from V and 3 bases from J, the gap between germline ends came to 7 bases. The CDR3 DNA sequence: TGTGCCAGCAGTTACTCACAGACGACAGATACGCAGTATTTT. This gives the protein CASSYSQTTDTQYF.

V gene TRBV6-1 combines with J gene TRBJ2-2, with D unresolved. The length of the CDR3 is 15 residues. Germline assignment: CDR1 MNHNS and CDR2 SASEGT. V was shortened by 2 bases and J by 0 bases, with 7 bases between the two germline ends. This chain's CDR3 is CASSERRSNTGELFF. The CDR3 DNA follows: TGTGCCAGCAGTGAAAGGCGGTCGAACACCGGGGAGCTGTTTTTT.

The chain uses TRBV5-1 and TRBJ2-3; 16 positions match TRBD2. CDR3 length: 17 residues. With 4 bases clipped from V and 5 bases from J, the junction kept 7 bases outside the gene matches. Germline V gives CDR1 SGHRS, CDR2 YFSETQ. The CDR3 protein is CASSPGTSGGAEDTQYF. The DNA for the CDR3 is TGCGCCAGCAGCCCGGGGACTAGCGGGGGGGCCGAAGATACGCAGTATTTT.

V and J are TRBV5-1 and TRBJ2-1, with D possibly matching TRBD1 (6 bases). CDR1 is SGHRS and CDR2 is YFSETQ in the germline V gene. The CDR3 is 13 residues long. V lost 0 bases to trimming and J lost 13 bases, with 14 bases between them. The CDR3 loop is CASSLADGRGQFF. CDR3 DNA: TGCGCCAGCAGCTTGGCCGACGGCAGGGGTCAGTTCTTC.

CDR3 sequence reads: CASSSRGYTEAFF. The CDR3 DNA is TGTGCCAGCAGTTCCCGAGGGTACACTGAAGCTTTCTTT. The chain couples TRBV6-5 to TRBJ1-1; no clear D gene. Deletions cut 4 bases from V and 3 bases from J, with 9 bases between. The CDR3 sequence is 13 residues long. The germline V gene has CDR1 MNHEY and CDR2 SVGAGI.

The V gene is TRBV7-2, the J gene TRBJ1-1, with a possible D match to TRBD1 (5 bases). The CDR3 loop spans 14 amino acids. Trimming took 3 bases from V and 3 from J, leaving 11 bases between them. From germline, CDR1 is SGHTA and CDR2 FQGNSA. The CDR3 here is CASSLGRFHTEAFF. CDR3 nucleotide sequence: TGTGCCAGCAGCTTGGGGCGGTTCCACACTGAAGCTTTCTTT.

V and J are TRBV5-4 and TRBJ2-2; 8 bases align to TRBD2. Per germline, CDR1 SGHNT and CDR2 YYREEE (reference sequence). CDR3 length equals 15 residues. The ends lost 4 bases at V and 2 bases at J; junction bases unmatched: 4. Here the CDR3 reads CASSPGLANTGELFF. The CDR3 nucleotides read TGTGCCAGCAGCCCAGGACTAGCCAACACCGGGGAGCTGTTTTTT.

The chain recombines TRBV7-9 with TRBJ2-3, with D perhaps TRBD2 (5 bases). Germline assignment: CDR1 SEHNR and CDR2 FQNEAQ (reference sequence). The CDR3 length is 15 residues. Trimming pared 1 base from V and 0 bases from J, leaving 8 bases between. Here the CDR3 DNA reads TGTGCCAGCAGCTTAGACCCGGGGAGCACAGATACGCAGTATTTT. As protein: CASSLDPGSTDTQYF.

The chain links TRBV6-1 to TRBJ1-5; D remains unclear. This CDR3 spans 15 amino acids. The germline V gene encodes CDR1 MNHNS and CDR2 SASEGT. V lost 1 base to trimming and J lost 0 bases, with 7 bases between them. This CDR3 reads CASSEGSLSNQPQHF. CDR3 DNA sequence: TGTGCCAGCAGTGAAGGCAGTCTTAGCAATCAGCCCCAGCATTTT.

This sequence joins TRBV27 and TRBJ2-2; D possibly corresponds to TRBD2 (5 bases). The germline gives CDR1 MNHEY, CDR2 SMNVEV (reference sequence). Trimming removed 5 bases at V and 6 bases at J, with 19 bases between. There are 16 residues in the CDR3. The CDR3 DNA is TGTGCCAGCAGTCCCTACGGAACTAGGACCCCCGGGGAGCTGTTTTTT. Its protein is CASSPYGTRTPGELFF.

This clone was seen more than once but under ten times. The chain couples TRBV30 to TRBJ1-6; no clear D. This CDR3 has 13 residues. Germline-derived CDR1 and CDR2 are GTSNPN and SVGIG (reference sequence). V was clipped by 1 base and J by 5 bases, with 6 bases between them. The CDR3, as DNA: TGTGCCTGGAGTGCAGGAAATAATTCACCCCTCCACTTT. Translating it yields CAWSAGNNSPLHF.

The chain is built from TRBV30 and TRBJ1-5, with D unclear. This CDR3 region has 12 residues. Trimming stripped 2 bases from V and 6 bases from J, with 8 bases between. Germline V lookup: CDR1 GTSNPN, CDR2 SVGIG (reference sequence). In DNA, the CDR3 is TGTGCCTGGAGTCCTCCCGGTCAGCCCCAGCATTTT. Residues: CAWSPPGQPQHF.

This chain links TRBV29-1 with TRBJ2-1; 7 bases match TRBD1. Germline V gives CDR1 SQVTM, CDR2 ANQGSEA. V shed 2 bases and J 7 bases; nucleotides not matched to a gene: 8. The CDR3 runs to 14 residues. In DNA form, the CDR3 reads TGCAGCGTTGAAAAGTCCAGGGGGTTGAATGAGCAGTTCTTC. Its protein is CSVEKSRGLNEQFF.

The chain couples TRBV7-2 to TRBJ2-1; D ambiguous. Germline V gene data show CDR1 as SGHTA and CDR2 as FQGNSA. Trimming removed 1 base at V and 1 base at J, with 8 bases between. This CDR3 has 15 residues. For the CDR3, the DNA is TGTGCCAGCAGCTTAGTTTCGACATCCTACAATGAGCAGTTCTTC. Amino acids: CASSLVSTSYNEQFF.

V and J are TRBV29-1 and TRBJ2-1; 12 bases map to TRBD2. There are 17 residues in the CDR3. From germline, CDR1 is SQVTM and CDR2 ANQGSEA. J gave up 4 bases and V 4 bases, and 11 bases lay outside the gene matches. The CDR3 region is CSVVSLTSGGPYNEQFF. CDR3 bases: TGCAGCGTTGTCTCACTAACTAGCGGGGGGCCGTACAATGAGCAGTTCTTC.

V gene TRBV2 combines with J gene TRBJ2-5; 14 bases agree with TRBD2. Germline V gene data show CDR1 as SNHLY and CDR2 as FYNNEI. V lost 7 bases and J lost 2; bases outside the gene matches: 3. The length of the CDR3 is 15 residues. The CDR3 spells CASNGLAGGQETQYF. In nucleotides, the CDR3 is TGTGCCAGCAACGGACTAGCGGGGGGACAAGAGACCCAGTACTTC.

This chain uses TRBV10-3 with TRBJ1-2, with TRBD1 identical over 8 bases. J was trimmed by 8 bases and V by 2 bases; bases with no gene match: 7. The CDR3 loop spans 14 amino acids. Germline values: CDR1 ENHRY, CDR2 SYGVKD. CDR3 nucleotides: TGTGCCATCAGTGAGATCCTGCAGGGGGCGGGCTACACCTTC. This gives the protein CAISEILQGAGYTF.

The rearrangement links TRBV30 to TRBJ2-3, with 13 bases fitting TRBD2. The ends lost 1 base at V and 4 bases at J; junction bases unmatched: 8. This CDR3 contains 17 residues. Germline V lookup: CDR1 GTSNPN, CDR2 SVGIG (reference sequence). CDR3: CAWSGLLAGGPADTQYF. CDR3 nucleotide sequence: TGTGCCTGGAGTGGATTACTAGCGGGGGGGCCCGCAGATACGCAGTATTTT.

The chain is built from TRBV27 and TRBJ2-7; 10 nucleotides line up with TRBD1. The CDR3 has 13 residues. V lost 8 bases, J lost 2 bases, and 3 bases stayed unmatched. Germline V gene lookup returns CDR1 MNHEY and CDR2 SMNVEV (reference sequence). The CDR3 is CASGTGAPYEQYF. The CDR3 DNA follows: TGTGCCAGCGGGACAGGGGCCCCCTACGAGCAGTACTTC.

Here the CDR3 reads CAWSVGGGADTQYF. CDR3 nucleotides: TGTGCCTGGAGTGTCGGGGGGGGTGCAGATACGCAGTATTTT. V usage is TRBV30 and J usage is TRBJ2-3, with 8 nucleotides matching TRBD2. Germline-derived CDR1 and CDR2 are GTSNPN and SVGIG (reference sequence). CDR3 length: 14 amino acids. V shed 0 bases and J 4 bases; nucleotides not matched to a gene: 3.

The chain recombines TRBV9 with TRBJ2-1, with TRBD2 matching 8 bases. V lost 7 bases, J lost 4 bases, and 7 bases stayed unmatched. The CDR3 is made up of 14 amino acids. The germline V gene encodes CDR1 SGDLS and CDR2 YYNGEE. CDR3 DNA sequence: TGTGCCAGCTCCAAAGCGGGGGAATACAATGAGCAGTTCTTC. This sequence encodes CASSKAGEYNEQFF.

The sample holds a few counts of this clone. CDR3 nucleotides: TGTGCCAGCAGGAGGACAGGGGGATGGCTCGAAGATGCCTATGGCTACACCTTC. This translates into CASRRTGGWLEDAYGYTF. The chain uses TRBV9 and TRBJ1-2; the match to TRBD1 covers 10 bases. The CDR3 has 18 residues. Per the germline V gene, CDR1 is SGDLS and CDR2 is YYNGEE. Trimming took 5 bases from V and 4 from J; bases not matched to a gene: 17.